The clone carrying this T cell receptor beta chain has a count of ten or more. Its specificity is unknown. Patients who underwent sequencing had shown CD8+CD57+ cell expansion by flow cytometry. With no exception, the patients had severe acquired aplastic anemia. Blood samples were obtained from patients who had received no prior therapy. V was pared by 2 bases and J by 5 bases, with 13 bases between. This CDR3 spans 16 amino acids. The sample belongs to a study of CD8+CD57+ T cells in acquired aplastic anemia. The TCR beta profiling, which covered VDJ combination and CDR3 sequence, was carried out using genomic DNA as the template. One entry per CDR3 protein, called by TCRdb with MiXCR from the reads. The sample holds roughly 180,000 distinct CDR3 sequences, around 50% seen once. General study results and limits: No significant difference in CD8+ Simpson's diversity was found between patients and controls. Patients and controls shared under 35 CD8+ CDR3 sequences, which appeared highly expressed in patients and within their immunodominant clones.

Sequences were obtained from sorted CD4+, CD8+, or CD8+CD57+ T cells (not recorded which) from PBMCs. This TCR was recovered from a human donor with aplastic anemia. The chain carries TRBV12-3 or TRBV12-4 and TRBJ1-6, with D perhaps TRBD1 (5 bases). In DNA, the CDR3 is TGTGCCAGCAGTTTATTTGGGGGGTCGGATAATTCACCCCTCCACTTT. This codes for CASSLFGGSDNSPLHF.